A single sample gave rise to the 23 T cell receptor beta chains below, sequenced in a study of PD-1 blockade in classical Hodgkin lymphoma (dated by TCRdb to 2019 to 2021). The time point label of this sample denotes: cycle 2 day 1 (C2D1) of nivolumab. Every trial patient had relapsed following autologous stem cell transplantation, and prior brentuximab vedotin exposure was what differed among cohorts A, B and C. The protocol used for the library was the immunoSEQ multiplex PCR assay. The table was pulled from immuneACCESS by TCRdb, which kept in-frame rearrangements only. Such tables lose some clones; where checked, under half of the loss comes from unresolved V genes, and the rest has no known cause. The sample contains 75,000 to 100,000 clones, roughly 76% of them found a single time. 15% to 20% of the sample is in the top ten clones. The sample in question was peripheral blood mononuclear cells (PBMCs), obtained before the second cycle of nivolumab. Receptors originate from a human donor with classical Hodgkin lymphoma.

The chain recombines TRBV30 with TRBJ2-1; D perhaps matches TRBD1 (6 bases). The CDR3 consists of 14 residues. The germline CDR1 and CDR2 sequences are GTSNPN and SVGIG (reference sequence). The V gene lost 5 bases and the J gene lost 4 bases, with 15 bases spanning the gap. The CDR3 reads CAWGEQGGYNEQFF. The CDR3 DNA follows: TGTGCCTGGGGCGAACAGGGTGGGTACAATGAGCAGTTCTTC.

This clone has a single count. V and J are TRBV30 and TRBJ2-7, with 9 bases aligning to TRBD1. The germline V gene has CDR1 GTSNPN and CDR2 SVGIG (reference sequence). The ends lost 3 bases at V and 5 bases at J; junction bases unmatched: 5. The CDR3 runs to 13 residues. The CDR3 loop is CAWSPGTGNEQYF. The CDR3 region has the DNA TGTGCCTGGAGCCCCGGGACAGGGAACGAGCAGTACTTC.

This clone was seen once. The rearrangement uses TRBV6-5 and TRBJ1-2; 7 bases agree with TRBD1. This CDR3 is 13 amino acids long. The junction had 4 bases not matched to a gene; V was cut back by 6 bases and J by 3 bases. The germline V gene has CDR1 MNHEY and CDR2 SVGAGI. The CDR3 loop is CASRLGTDYGYTF. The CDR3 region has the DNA TGTGCCAGCAGGCTCGGGACAGACTATGGCTACACCTTC.

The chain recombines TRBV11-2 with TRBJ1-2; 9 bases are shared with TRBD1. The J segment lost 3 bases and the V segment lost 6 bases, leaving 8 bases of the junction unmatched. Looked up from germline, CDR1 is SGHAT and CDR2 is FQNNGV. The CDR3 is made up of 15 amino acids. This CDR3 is CASSWAGDRDYGYTF. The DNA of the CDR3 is TGTGCCAGCAGTTGGGCGGGGGACAGGGACTATGGCTACACCTTC. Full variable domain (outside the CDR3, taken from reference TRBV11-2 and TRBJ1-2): EAGVAQSPRYKIIEKRQSVAFWCNPISGHATLYWYQQILGQGPKLLIQFQNNGVVDDSQLPKDRFSAERLKGVDSTLKIQPAKLEDSAVYLCASSWAGDRDYGYTFGSGTRLTVV.

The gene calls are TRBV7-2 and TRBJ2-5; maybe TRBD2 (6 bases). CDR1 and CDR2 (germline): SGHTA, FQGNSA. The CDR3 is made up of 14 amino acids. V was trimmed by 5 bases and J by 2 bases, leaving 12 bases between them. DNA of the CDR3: TGTGCCAGCAGCAATAGCGGAGGACAAGAGACCCAGTACTTC. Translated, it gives CASSNSGGQETQYF.

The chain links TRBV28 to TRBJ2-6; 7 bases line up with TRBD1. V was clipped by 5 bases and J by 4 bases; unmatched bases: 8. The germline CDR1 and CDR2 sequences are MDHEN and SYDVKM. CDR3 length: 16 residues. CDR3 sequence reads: CASSPVTGYGANVLTF. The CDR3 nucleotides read TGTGCCAGCAGTCCCGTGACAGGGTACGGGGCCAACGTCCTGACTTTC. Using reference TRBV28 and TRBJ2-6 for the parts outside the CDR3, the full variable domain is DVKVTQSSRYLVKRTGEKVFLECVQDMDHENMFWYRQDPGLGLRLIYFSYDVKMKEKGDIPEGYSVSREKKERFSLILESASTNQTSMYLCASSPVTGYGANVLTFGAGSRLTVL.

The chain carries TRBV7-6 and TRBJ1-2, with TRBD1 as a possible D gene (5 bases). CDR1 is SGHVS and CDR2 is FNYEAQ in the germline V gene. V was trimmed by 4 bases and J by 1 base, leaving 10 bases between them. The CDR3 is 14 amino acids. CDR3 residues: CASSSTDNNYGYTF. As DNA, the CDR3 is TGTGCCAGCAGCTCGACGGACAATAACTATGGCTACACCTTC.

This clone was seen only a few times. The CDR3 protein is CASTRGGEQYF. CDR3 coding DNA: TGTGCCTCAACGAGGGGGGGCGAGCAGTACTTC. The genes are TRBV5-8 and TRBJ2-7; TRBD2 is a possible D gene (7 bases). The V gene's germline CDR1 is SGHTS and CDR2 YDEGEE. Trimming stripped 10 bases from V and 6 bases from J, with 14 bases between. The CDR3 spans 11 residues.

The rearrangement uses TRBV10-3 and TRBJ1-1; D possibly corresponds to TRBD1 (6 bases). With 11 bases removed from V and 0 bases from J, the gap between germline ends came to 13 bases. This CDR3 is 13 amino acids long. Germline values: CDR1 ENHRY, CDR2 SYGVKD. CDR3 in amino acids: CAARGGMNTEAFF. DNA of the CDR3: TGTGCCGCCAGGGGAGGAATGAACACTGAAGCTTTCTTT.

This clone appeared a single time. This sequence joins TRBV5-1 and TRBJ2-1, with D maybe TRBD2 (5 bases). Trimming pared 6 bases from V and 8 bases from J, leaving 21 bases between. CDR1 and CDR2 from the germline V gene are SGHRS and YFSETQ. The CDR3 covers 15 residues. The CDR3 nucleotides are TGCGCCAGCACCTCTAGCTCTGCCCTAATCGATGAGCAGTTCTTC. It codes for CASTSSSALIDEQFF.

The CDR3 nucleotides are TGCGCCAGCAGCTTTGAAGGGGCCAACGTCCTGACTTTC. Translated, it gives CASSFEGANVLTF. The genes are TRBV5-1 and TRBJ2-6; the D is unclear. Per germline, CDR1 SGHRS and CDR2 YFSETQ. V was pared by 2 bases and J by 4 bases, with 4 bases between. The CDR3 extends over 13 amino acids.

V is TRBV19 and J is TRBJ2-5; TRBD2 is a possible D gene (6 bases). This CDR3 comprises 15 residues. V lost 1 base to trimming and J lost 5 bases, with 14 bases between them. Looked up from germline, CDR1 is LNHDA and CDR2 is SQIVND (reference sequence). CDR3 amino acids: CASSIAGTQRETQYF. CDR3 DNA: TGTGCCAGTAGTATAGCTGGGACTCAGAGGGAGACCCAGTACTTC. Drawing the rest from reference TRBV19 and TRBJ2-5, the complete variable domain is DGGITQSPKYLFRKEGQNVTLSCEQNLNHDAMYWYRQDPGQGLRLIYYSQIVNDFQKGDIAEGYSVSREKKESFPLTVTSAQKNPTAFYLCASSIAGTQRETQYFGPGTRLLVL.

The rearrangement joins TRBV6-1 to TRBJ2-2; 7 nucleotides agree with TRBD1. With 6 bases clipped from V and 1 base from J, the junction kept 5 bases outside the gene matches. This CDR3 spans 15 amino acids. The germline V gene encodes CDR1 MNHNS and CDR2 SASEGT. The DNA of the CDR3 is TGTGCCAGCAGCCTGGACAGGATGAACACCGGGGAGCTGTTTTTT. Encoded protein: CASSLDRMNTGELFF.

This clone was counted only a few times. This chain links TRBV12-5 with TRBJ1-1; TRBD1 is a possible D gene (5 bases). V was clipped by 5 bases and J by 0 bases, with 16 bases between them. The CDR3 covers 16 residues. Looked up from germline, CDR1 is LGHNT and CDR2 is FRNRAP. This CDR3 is CASGPRVGAVNTEAFF. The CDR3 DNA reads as TGTGCTAGTGGTCCCCGGGTAGGGGCCGTGAACACTGAAGCTTTCTTT.

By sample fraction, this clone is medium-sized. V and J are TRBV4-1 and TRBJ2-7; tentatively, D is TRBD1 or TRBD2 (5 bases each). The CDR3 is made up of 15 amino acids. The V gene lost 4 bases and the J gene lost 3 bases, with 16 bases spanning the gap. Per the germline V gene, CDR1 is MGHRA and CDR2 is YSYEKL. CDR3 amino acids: CASSLEGFWSYEQYF. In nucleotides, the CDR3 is TGCGCCAGCAGCCTAGAGGGGTTTTGGAGCTACGAGCAGTACTTC.

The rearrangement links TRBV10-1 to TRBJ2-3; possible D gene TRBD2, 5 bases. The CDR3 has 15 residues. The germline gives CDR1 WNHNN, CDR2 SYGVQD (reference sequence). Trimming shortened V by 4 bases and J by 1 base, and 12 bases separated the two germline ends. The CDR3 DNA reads TGCGCCAGCAGTGGCGCTAGCTGGGGCACAGATACGCAGTATTTT. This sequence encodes CASSGASWGTDTQYF.

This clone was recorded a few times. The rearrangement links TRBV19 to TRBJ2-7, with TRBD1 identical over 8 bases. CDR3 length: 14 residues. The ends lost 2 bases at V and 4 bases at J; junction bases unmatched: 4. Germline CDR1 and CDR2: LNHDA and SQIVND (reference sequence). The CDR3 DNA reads TGTGCCAGTAGTATAACCGGACAGGGATACGAGCAGTACTTC. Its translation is CASSITGQGYEQYF.

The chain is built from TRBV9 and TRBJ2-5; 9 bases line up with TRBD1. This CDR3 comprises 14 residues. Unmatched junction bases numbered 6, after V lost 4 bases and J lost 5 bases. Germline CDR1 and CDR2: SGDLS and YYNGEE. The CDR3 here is CASSTTGQGETQYF. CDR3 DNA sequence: TGTGCCAGCAGCACAACCGGACAGGGGGAGACCCAGTACTTC.

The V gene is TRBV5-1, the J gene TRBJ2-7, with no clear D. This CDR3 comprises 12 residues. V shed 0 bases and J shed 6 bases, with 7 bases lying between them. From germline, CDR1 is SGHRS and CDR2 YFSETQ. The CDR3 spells CASSLDTGEQYF. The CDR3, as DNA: TGCGCCAGCAGCTTGGATACTGGCGAGCAGTACTTC.

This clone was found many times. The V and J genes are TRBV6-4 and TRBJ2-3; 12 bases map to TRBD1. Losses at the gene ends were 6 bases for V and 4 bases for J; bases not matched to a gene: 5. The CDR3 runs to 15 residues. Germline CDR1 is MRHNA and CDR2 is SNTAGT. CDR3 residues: CASRPGQGASDTQYF. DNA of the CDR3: TGTGCCAGCAGACCGGGACAGGGGGCATCAGATACGCAGTATTTT.

The CDR3, as DNA: TGTGCCAGCAGCCGGGACGGCCATGGCTACACCTTC. Its translation: CASSRDGHGYTF. The chain has TRBV2 and TRBJ1-2, with D possibly being TRBD1 (5 bases). CDR3 length: 12 amino acids. The V end was cut by 6 bases, the J end by 6 bases, with 11 bases between. Looked up from germline, CDR1 is SNHLY and CDR2 is FYNNEI.

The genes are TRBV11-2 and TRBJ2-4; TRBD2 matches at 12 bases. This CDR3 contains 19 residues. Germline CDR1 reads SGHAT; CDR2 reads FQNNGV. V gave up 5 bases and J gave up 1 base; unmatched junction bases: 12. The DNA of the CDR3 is TGTGCCAGCAGCAACCCTAGCGGGAGGGCCGGTTTGGCCAAAAACATTCAGTACTTC. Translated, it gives CASSNPSGRAGLAKNIQYF.

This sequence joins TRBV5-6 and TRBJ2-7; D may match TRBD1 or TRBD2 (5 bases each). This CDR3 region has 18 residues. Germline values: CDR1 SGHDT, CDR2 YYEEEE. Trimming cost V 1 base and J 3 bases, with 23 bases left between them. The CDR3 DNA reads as TGTGCCAGCAGCTTGTGGTTCTGGGACCCAGATTACAACTACGAGCAGTACTTC. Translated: CASSLWFWDPDYNYEQYF.